This note documents a single TCR beta chain sequence. Its antigen is unidentified. The record originates from a study of early stage breast cancer tumors. General study findings and limits: Unsorted bulk genomic DNA sequencing lacked pairing and functional marker data. Commonly generated sequences made up most enriched TCRB sequences shared between patients.

Each sample had two DNA replicates, approximately 0.49 ug blood or roughly 1.4 ug tissue. Assay used: immunoSEQ multiplex PCR; TCRdb lists only in-frame clones, some missing. The table includes about 24,000 clones, around 70% detected once. The V gene end was trimmed by 6 bases and the J gene end by 7 bases; junction bases not matched to a gene: 10. Germline V gene data show CDR1 as SGHTA and CDR2 as FQGNSA. The CDR3 is 15 amino acids. The receptor was isolated from a person aged 55-75 years with breast cancer. Material: breast tumor tissue. J is TRBJ2-2 and V is TRBV7-2; 8 bases align to TRBD1. CDR3 in DNA: TGTGCCAGCAGGTCGGACAGGGCGGGTGGCGGGGAGCTGTTTTTT. Amino acids: CASRSDRAGGGELFF.